What follows describes a single T cell receptor (beta chain). Its target is unknown. Clones were read by immunoSEQ multiplex PCR, and TCRdb kept only the in-frame ones, dropping some. The sample shows roughly 120,000 clones, 95% of them seen only once. The entry originates in a study of graft-versus-host responses after intestinal transplantation. V was cut by 3 bases and J by 7 bases, with 8 bases left in between. Looked up from germline, CDR1 is SGHDT and CDR2 is YYEEEE. This CDR3 region has 12 residues. The chain combines TRBV5-6 with TRBJ2-1, with D hard to call. The sequences come from unstimulated CD8+ T cells sorted from spleen or lymph node cells, collected before intestinal transplant. This receptor was obtained from a human donor who received an intestinal transplant. The CDR3 nucleotides read TGTGCCAGCAGCTCGCACCAAAATGAGCAGTTCTTC. It encodes CASSSHQNEQFF.